A single sample is the source of the 15 T cell receptor beta chains below, sequenced in a study of shared clonotypes between healthy human individuals. The data were produced by immunoSEQ multiplex PCR, yet TCRdb's version contains in-frame clones alone and is incomplete. The repertoire holds some 2,500,000 clones, under 95% seen once, with around 0.4% in the top ten. The sample comprised naive CD4+ T cells from PBMCs. As for subset: CD45RA+ positively selected. The source of these receptors is a man younger than 30 in good health. Some clones in this sample may be carry-over from other donors' samples.

The gene calls are TRBV7-9 and TRBJ2-1; TRBD2 aligns across 7 bases. In germline, CDR1 is SEHNR, CDR2 FQNEAQ (reference sequence). The CDR3 extends over 15 amino acids. V dropped 3 bases and J dropped 7; count of bases not matched to a gene: 9. CDR3 sequence reads: CASSLIAGRVNEQFF. CDR3 DNA: TGTGCCAGCAGCTTGATAGCGGGTCGGGTAAATGAGCAGTTCTTC.

The gene calls are TRBV27 and TRBJ1-4, with D maybe TRBD1 (6 bases). Trimming removed 5 bases from V and 7 bases from J, with 23 bases in between. Germline CDR1 reads MNHEY; CDR2 reads SMNVEV (reference sequence). CDR3 length equals 17 residues. The CDR3 is CASSLTPGAGSREKLFF. As DNA, the CDR3 is TGTGCCAGCAGTCTAACTCCAGGGGCCGGTTCTCGTGAAAAACTGTTTTTT.

Comments on this clone: The sample contains more than one DNA sequence encoding this CDR3. The chain couples TRBV5-1 to TRBJ2-5; D is unclear. CDR1 is SGHRS, CDR2 YFSETQ, per germline. This CDR3 has 11 amino acids. V was trimmed by 5 bases and J by 0 bases, leaving 2 bases between them. In DNA, the CDR3 is TGCGCCAGCAGAAACCAAGAGACCCAGTACTTC. This encodes CASRNQETQYF.

V is TRBV5-1 and J is TRBJ1-2; 7 positions agree with TRBD1. The CDR3 sequence is 16 residues long. Germline CDR1 reads SGHRS; CDR2 reads YFSETQ. J gave up 7 bases and V 4 bases, and 16 bases lay outside the gene matches. CDR3 DNA sequence: TGCGCCAGCAGCCCCTCCGGCCCAGGGGGGCCCCGTGGCTACACCTTC. Translated: CASSPSGPGGPRGYTF.

The rearrangement links TRBV28 to TRBJ1-2, with no clear D. Trimming removed 7 bases at V and 2 bases at J, with 11 bases between. Germline V gene sequence: CDR1 MDHEN, CDR2 SYDVKM. This CDR3 is built from 13 residues. This CDR3 is CASTIPGNYGYTF. CDR3 bases: TGTGCCAGCACGATTCCAGGAAACTATGGCTACACCTTC.

This sequence joins TRBV28 and TRBJ2-7; D is perhaps TRBD1 (6 bases). The CDR3 has 15 residues. Trimming cost V 5 bases and J 4 bases, with 18 bases left between them. Germline V gene data show CDR1 as MDHEN and CDR2 as SYDVKM. CDR3 residues: CASSIPTGGRYEQYF. CDR3 sequence (DNA): TGTGCCAGCAGTATACCGACAGGAGGTCGTTACGAGCAGTACTTC.

The genes are TRBV28 and TRBJ1-3; possible D gene TRBD1, 5 bases. Trimming stripped 0 bases from V and 2 bases from J, with 8 bases between. The germline CDR1 and CDR2 sequences are MDHEN and SYDVKM. CDR3 size: 15 residues. CDR3 coding DNA: TGTGCCAGCAGTTTATGGGCAGGGCCTGGAAACACCATATATTTT. Its translation is CASSLWAGPGNTIYF.

The V and J genes are TRBV28 and TRBJ1-2; D ambiguous. V shed 6 bases and J shed 1 base, with 6 bases lying between them. The CDR3 loop spans 12 amino acids. Germline V gene sequence: CDR1 MDHEN, CDR2 SYDVKM. The chain's CDR3 is CASRWLNYGYTF. In nucleotides, the CDR3 is TGTGCCAGCAGGTGGCTTAACTATGGCTACACCTTC.

J is TRBJ2-3 and V is TRBV6-5; no firm D call. Germline V gene data show CDR1 as MNHEY and CDR2 as SVGAGI. The CDR3 totals 15 residues. Trimming cost V 2 bases and J 0 bases, with 9 bases left between them. The CDR3 protein is CASSYGLTSTDTQYF. DNA for the CDR3: TGTGCCAGCAGTTACGGGCTAACTAGCACAGATACGCAGTATTTT.

The table lists this clone with a count of one. The CDR3 protein is CASSRVAGVEYGYTF. In DNA, the CDR3 is TGCGCCAGCAGCCGGGTGGCAGGGGTCGAATATGGCTACACCTTC. The chain recombines TRBV4-1 with TRBJ1-2; weak D call: TRBD1 (6 bases). The CDR3 is 15 amino acids. Germline V gene data show CDR1 as MGHRA and CDR2 as YSYEKL. Trimming shortened V by 4 bases and J by 5 bases, and 17 bases separated the two germline ends.

The chain links TRBV7-9 to TRBJ2-2; D is perhaps TRBD1 (5 bases). V gave up 5 bases and J gave up 3 bases, with 13 bases separating them. This CDR3 has 15 residues. The germline gives CDR1 SEHNR, CDR2 FQNEAQ (reference sequence). The CDR3 sequence: CASSQAQGYTGELFF. The CDR3 DNA sequence: TGTGCCAGCAGCCAGGCCCAGGGATACACCGGGGAGCTGTTTTTT.

This clone was counted a single time. This chain connects TRBV7-7 to TRBJ2-5, with D perhaps matching TRBD2 (6 bases). The CDR3 covers 17 residues. CDR1 is SSHAT, CDR2 FNYEAQ, per germline (reference sequence). V was shortened by 1 base and J by 0 bases, with 15 bases between the two germline ends. CDR3 amino acids: CASSLEVAVTYQETQYF. The DNA of the CDR3 is TGTGCCAGCAGCTTAGAGGTAGCGGTTACGTACCAAGAGACCCAGTACTTC.

A word on this clone: Other nucleotide sequences in the sample specify the same CDR3. The chain has TRBV2 and TRBJ2-7; D uncertain. There are 12 residues in the CDR3. Germline loops: CDR1 SNHLY, CDR2 FYNNEI. V dropped 6 bases and J dropped 0 bases, with 6 bases sitting between them. The chain's CDR3 is CASRLSSYEQYF. CDR3 sequence (DNA): TGTGCCAGCAGACTAAGCTCCTACGAGCAGTACTTC.

The V and J genes are TRBV7-2 and TRBJ1-2; the D is unclear. This CDR3 region has 14 residues. The germline gives CDR1 SGHTA, CDR2 FQGNSA. The V and J ends lost 1 base and 5 bases respectively, with 11 bases between them. The CDR3 region has the DNA TGTGCCAGCAGCTTAGGCGTGGGTTTATATGGCTACACCTTC. Amino acid sequence: CASSLGVGLYGYTF.

The chain uses TRBV5-1 and TRBJ2-7, with 11 bases identical to TRBD2. CDR1 and CDR2 (germline): SGHRS, YFSETQ. The CDR3 runs to 16 residues. J was trimmed by 0 bases and V by 2 bases; bases with no gene match: 4. CDR3 in amino acids: CASSFDGTSGSYEQYF. The CDR3 nucleotides are TGCGCCAGCAGCTTCGACGGGACTAGCGGCTCCTACGAGCAGTACTTC.